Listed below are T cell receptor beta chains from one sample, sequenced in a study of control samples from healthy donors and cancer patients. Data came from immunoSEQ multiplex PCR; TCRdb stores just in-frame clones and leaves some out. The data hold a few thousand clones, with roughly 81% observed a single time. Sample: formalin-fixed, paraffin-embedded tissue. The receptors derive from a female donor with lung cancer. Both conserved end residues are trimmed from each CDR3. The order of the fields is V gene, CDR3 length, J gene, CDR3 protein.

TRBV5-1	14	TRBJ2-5	ASSRNTGQPQETQY
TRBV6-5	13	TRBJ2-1	ASRVAGGPYNEQF
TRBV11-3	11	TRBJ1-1	ASSLGPNTEAF
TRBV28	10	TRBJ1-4	ASSLPRGKLF
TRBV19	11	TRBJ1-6	ASGGTGDSPLH
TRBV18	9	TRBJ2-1	ASSLEDEQF
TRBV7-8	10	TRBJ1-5	ASSLAGQPQH
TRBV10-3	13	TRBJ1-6	AISEGQGVNSPLH
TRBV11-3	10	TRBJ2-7	ASSPQNYEQY
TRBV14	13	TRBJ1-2	ASSQGVRKNYGYT
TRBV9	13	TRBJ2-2	ASSVSEGVAGELF
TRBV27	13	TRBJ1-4	ASSVSDRPNEKLF
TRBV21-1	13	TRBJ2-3	ASPVVGVTEDTQY
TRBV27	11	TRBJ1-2	ASSPTGSYGYT
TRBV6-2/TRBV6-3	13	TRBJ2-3	ASSSTSGSADTQY
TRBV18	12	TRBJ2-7	ASSPRRDEYEQY
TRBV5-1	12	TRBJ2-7	ASSLEGRRDEQY
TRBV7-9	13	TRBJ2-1	ASSTDRGIDNEQF
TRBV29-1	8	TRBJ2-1	SVEFNEQF
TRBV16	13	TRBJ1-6	ASSPREGGNSPLH
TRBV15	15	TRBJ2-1	ATSRESSGRSYNEQF
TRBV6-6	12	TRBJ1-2	ASMPDTQLYGYT
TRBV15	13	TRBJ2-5	ATSGGQGHFETQY
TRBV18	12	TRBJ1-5	ASSLGQPNQPQH
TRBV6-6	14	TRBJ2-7	ASSYGLGTPTYEQY
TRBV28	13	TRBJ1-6	ASSTGPPNNSPLH
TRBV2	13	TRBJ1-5	ASSALGASNQPQH
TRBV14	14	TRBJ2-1	ASSQDILAGGRSVF
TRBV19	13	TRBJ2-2	ASSIRTGVTGELF
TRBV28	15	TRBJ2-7	ASSPAGGSASSYEQY
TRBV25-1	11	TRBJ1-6	ASRTDYNSPLH
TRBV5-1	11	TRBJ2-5	ASSLDRAETQY
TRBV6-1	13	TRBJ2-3	ASSEIGGAVDTQY
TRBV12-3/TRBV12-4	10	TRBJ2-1	ASSPGRNEQF
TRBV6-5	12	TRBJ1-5	ASSLDRVNQPQH